The present T cell receptor (beta chain) was sequenced within a study of blood T cell repertoires in COVID-19. V shed 0 bases and J 6 bases; nucleotides not matched to a gene: 7. Germline CDR1 SGHNT, CDR2 YYREEE (reference sequence). This CDR3 has 15 residues. This clone was observed a handful of times. Here immunoSEQ multiplex PCR was the method, and the copy in TCRdb shows in-frame clones only, minus some. Among under 150,000 clones listed, around 89% were seen once. This TCR came from a man in his fifties with active or convalescent COVID-19. Sequences were obtained from peripheral blood. The chain uses TRBV5-4 and TRBJ2-7, with 9 bases lining up with TRBD2. The DNA of the CDR3 is TGTGCCAGCAGCTTGGCGGGTGAACTAGCGGGCGAGCAGTACTTC. Its protein is CASSLAGELAGEQYF.